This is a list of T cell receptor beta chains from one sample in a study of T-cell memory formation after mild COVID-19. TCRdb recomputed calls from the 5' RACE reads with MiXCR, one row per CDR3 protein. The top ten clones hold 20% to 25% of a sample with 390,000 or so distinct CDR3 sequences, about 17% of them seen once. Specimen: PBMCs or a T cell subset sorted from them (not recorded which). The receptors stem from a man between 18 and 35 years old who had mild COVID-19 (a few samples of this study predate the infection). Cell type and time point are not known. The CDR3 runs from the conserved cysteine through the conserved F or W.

CASSLAPEGFLHF TRBJ1-6 TRBV7-6
CASSAGGSGRGYTF TRBJ1-2 TRBV28
CASTFKSGQPQHF TRBJ1-5 TRBV7-2
CASSLPNQATEAFF TRBJ1-1 TRBV4-1
CASSLAAVANTGELYF TRBJ2-2 TRBV5-1
CASSYSGAVSTDTQYF TRBJ2-3 TRBV6-5
CASSFEWGDQPQHF TRBJ1-5 TRBV12-3/TRBV12-4
CASSVPGLATQETQYF TRBJ2-5 TRBV6-2/TRBV6-3
CASSPGQIYGYTF TRBJ1-2 TRBV3-1
CASSYGQRERSYNEQFF TRBJ2-1 TRBV6-2/TRBV6-3
CASSLLGQGVTGELFF TRBJ2-2 TRBV28
CASSFTNTEAFF TRBJ1-1 TRBV5-1